This entry lists 19 T cell receptor beta chains sequenced from one sample in a study of blood T cells in healthy people across ages. The use of a sample-barcoded 5' primer and a J-beta primer mix characterized a second PCR of about 7 to 12 cycles. TCRdb passed the 5' RACE reads through MiXCR, listing each CDR3 protein once. The sample yields about 800,000 distinct CDR3 sequences, roughly 64% seen once. Sequencing was performed on blood. These receptors were obtained from a man aged 25 to 45 in good health.

V usage is TRBV6-6 and J usage is TRBJ1-1; TRBD1 is a possible D gene (5 bases). The CDR3 spans 15 residues. The germline V gene has CDR1 MNHNY and CDR2 SVGAGI (reference sequence). V was shortened by 5 bases and J by 5 bases, with 18 bases between the two germline ends. CDR3 DNA sequence: TGTGCCAGCAGTAGTCATGAGGGGAGGTGGACTGAAGCTTTCTTT. This translates into CASSSHEGRWTEAFF.

The rearrangement joins TRBV12-3 or TRBV12-4 to TRBJ2-1; no clear D. Trimming stripped 8 bases from V and 7 bases from J, with 12 bases between. This CDR3 is 12 amino acids long. CDR3 coding DNA: TGTGCCAGCGGCTCGGTGGGGAATGAGCAGTTCTTC. As protein: CASGSVGNEQFF.

The rearrangement joins TRBV12-3 or TRBV12-4 to TRBJ1-5; weak D call: TRBD1 (5 bases). Trimming pared 4 bases from V and 11 bases from J, leaving 21 bases between. CDR3 length equals 15 residues. This CDR3 reads CASSWSDPLLGAQHF. The DNA for the CDR3 is TGTGCCAGCAGTTGGTCCGACCCCCTACTGGGGGCCCAGCATTTT.

The genes are TRBV28 and TRBJ2-2; the D is unclear. Per germline, CDR1 MDHEN and CDR2 SYDVKM. There are 14 residues in the CDR3. The V end was cut by 6 bases, the J end by 6 bases, with 14 bases between. The CDR3 DNA follows: TGTGCCAGCAGGGGCGGTCGGGTGGCCGGGGAGCTGTTTTTT. This codes for CASRGGRVAGELFF.

This clonotype was detected only a few times. The chain is built from TRBV7-9 and TRBJ2-6; perhaps TRBD1 as D (6 bases). V was cut by 5 bases and J by 9 bases, with 14 bases left in between. Germline V gives CDR1 SEHNR, CDR2 FQNEAQ (reference sequence). The CDR3 length is 14 residues. CDR3 in amino acids: CASSLPQGVNVLTF. CDR3 coding DNA: TGTGCCAGCAGCCTCCCACAGGGAGTCAACGTCCTGACTTTC. The full variable domain, its missing parts supplied by reference TRBV7-9 and TRBJ2-6, is DTGVSQNPRHKITKRGQNVTFRCDPISEHNRLYWYRQTLGQGPEFLTYFQNEAQLEKSRLLSDRFSAERPKGSFSTLEIQRTEQGDSAMYLCASSLPQGVNVLTFGAGSRLTVL.

This chain connects TRBV18 to TRBJ1-6; D may be TRBD1 (6 bases). Trimming stripped 4 bases from V and 8 bases from J, with 9 bases between. Looked up from germline, CDR1 is KGHSH and CDR2 is LQKENI. This CDR3 spans 13 amino acids. The CDR3 region is CASSLNRDSPLHF. CDR3 DNA sequence: TGTGCCAGCTCACTTAACAGGGATTCACCCCTCCACTTT.

The rearrangement uses TRBV12-5 and TRBJ2-1; a possible D gene is TRBD1 (5 bases). Looked up from germline, CDR1 is LGHNT and CDR2 is FRNRAP. The CDR3 length is 16 residues. The V end lost 7 bases, the J end lost 4 bases, and 20 bases lay between the germline ends. The CDR3 sequence is CASALPKAGLYNEQFF. CDR3 bases: TGTGCTAGTGCCCTTCCCAAAGCAGGGTTGTACAATGAGCAGTTCTTC.

The V and J genes are TRBV4-3 and TRBJ1-2, with D possibly TRBD1 on 6 matching bases. This CDR3 region has 17 residues. Germline CDR1 LGHNA, CDR2 YSLEER. Trimming took 3 bases from V and 8 from J, leaving 25 bases between them. The CDR3 DNA sequence: TGCGCCAGCAGCCAGAGGCCCCATTTCAGGGGCACGGAAGGCTACACCTTC. It translates to CASSQRPHFRGTEGYTF.

V usage is TRBV6-5 and J usage is TRBJ1-1; the match to TRBD1 covers 12 bases. With 6 bases clipped from V and 10 bases from J, the junction kept 9 bases outside the gene matches. The CDR3 has 14 amino acids. The germline gives CDR1 MNHEY, CDR2 SVGAGI. The CDR3 reads CASSNRDRGRGAFF. The CDR3 DNA reads TGTGCCAGCAGCAACCGGGACAGGGGGCGTGGAGCTTTCTTT.

This clonotype has more than one count but fewer than ten. The chain couples TRBV7-2 to TRBJ2-7; 8 nucleotides align to TRBD1. After removal of 2 bases from V and 2 bases from J, the junction contained 5 bases not matched to a gene. The germline V gene encodes CDR1 SGHTA and CDR2 FQGNSA. The CDR3 length is 15 residues. The CDR3 nucleotides are TGTGCCAGCAGCTTAAAGGTGGGACAGGCCTACGAGCAGTACTTC. Protein product: CASSLKVGQAYEQYF.

V usage is TRBV3-1 and J usage is TRBJ1-6; TRBD1 might be the D (5 bases). CDR3 length: 14 residues. The germline V gene encodes CDR1 LGHDT and CDR2 YNNKEL (reference sequence). Trimming shortened V by 5 bases and J by 11 bases, and 16 bases separated the two germline ends. The DNA for the CDR3 is TGTGCCAGCAGCGGGGGTCGTGGGCCGGCACCCCTCCACTTT. Residues: CASSGGRGPAPLHF.

The chain combines TRBV14 with TRBJ2-4; 7 bases match TRBD2. The germline gives CDR1 SGHDN, CDR2 FVKESK. The CDR3 runs to 14 residues. Unmatched junction bases numbered 6, after V lost 5 bases and J lost 5 bases. CDR3 residues: CASSGGDYQNIQYF. The CDR3 DNA follows: TGTGCCAGCAGCGGCGGGGACTACCAAAACATTCAGTACTTC.

The V call is TRBV20-1, the J call TRBJ1-5; D might be TRBD1 (6 bases). With 6 bases removed from V and 3 bases from J, the gap between germline ends came to 12 bases. The CDR3 is 13 amino acids. Germline V CDR1 and CDR2: DFQATT, SNEGSKA (reference sequence). The CDR3 loop reads CSARQVTNQPQHF. The CDR3 DNA is TGCAGTGCGCGACAGGTTACCAATCAGCCCCAGCATTTT.

CDR3 protein: CACDRGYGYTF. CDR3 nucleotides: TGTGCCTGCGACAGGGGCTATGGCTACACCTTC. This chain connects TRBV30 to TRBJ1-2, with TRBD1 matching over 8 bases. Per the germline V gene, CDR1 is GTSNPN and CDR2 is SVGIG (reference sequence). V lost 6 bases to trimming and J lost 4 bases; unmatched junction nucleotides: 1. The length of the CDR3 is 11 residues.

The chain uses TRBV6-5 and TRBJ2-5; D remains unclear. The CDR3 loop spans 13 amino acids. Germline lookup yields CDR1 MNHEY and CDR2 SVGAGI. Deletions cut 4 bases from V and 7 bases from J, with 13 bases between. CDR3 bases: TGTGCCAGCAGTTCAGTAAATTCGGGGACCCAGTACTTC. Translated, it gives CASSSVNSGTQYF.

The chain combines TRBV28 with TRBJ2-7; a weak D match, TRBD1 (5 bases). The CDR3 runs 15 residues. The V and J ends lost 4 bases and 0 bases respectively, with 13 bases between them. Germline V gene data show CDR1 as MDHEN and CDR2 as SYDVKM. CDR3 sequence: CASSSQGDISYEQYF. The CDR3 nucleotides are TGTGCCAGCAGTTCGCAGGGCGATATCTCCTACGAGCAGTACTTC.

The chain joins TRBV10-3 to TRBJ2-5; 8 bases agree with TRBD2. Germline CDR1 ENHRY, CDR2 SYGVKD. V trimming: 10 bases; J trimming: 2 bases; junction bases outside the gene matches: 9. The CDR3 has 14 amino acids. The CDR3: CATRGGGGQETQYF. Here the CDR3 DNA reads TGTGCCACAAGAGGAGGCGGGGGGCAAGAGACCCAGTACTTC.

This sequence joins TRBV20-1 and TRBJ2-5, with 7 bases matching TRBD2. Per the germline V gene, CDR1 is DFQATT and CDR2 is SNEGSKA (reference sequence). The V gene end was trimmed by 3 bases and the J gene end by 11 bases; junction bases not matched to a gene: 15. CDR3 length: 14 residues. The CDR3 spells CSASTGEGRNEQYF. CDR3 DNA sequence: TGCAGTGCTAGTACCGGGGAGGGCCGCAATGAGCAGTACTTC.

This clonotype was seen only a few times. The chain links TRBV7-9 to TRBJ2-7; either TRBD1 or TRBD2 may supply D (5 bases each). Judging by the DNA end, TRBJ2-3 fits better; the J call may be wrong. This CDR3 is built from 12 residues. Germline CDR1 reads SEHNR; CDR2 reads FQNEAQ (reference sequence). This chain's CDR3 is CASSLDGGTQYF. DNA for the CDR3: TGTGCCAGCAGCTTAGATGGGGGTACGCAGTATTTT.